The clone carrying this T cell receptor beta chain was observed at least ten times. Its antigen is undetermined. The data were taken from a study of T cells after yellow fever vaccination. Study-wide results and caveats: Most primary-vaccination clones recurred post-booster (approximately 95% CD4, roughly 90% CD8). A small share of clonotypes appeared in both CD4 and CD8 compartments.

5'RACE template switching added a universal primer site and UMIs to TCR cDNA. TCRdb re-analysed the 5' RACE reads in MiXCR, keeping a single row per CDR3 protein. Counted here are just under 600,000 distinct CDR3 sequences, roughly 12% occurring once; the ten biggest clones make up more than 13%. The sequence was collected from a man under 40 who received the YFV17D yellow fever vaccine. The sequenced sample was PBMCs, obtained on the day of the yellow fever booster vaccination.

The CDR3: CASSLFRDRDNEQFF. The DNA for the CDR3 is TGTGCCAGCAGCTTATTCCGGGACAGGGACAATGAGCAGTTCTTC. The chain has TRBV7-9 and TRBJ2-1; TRBD1 aligns across 9 bases. Germline V lookup: CDR1 SEHNR, CDR2 FQNEAQ (reference sequence). This CDR3 is 15 amino acids long. The trim removed 2 bases at V and 5 bases at J, leaving 4 bases unmatched. The variable domain in full, completed from reference TRBV7-9 and TRBJ2-1, reads DTGVSQNPRHKITKRGQNVTFRCDPISEHNRLYWYRQTLGQGPEFLTYFQNEAQLEKSRLLSDRFSAERPKGSFSTLEIQRTEQGDSAMYLCASSLFRDRDNEQFFGPGTRLTVL.